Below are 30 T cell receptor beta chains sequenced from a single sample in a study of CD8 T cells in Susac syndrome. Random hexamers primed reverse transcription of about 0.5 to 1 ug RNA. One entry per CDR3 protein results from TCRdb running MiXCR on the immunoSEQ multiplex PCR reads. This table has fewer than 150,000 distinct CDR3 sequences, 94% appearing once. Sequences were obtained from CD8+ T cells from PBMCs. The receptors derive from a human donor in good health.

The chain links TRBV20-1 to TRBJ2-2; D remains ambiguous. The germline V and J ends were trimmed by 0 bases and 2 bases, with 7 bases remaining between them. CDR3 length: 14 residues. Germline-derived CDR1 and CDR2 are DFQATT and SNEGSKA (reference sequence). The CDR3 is CSARDGINTGELFF. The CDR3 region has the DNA TGCAGTGCTAGAGATGGGATAAACACCGGGGAGCTGTTTTTT.

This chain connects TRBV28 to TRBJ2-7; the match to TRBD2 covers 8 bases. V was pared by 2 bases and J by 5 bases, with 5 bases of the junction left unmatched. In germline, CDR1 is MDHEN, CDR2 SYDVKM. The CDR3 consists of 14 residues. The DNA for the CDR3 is TGTGCCAGCAGTTTACCGGGACTAGGGCACGAGCAGTACTTC. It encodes CASSLPGLGHEQYF.

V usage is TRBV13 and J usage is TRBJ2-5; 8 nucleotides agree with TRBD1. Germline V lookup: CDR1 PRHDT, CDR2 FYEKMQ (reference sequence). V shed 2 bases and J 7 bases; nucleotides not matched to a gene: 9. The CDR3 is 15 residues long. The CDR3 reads CASSLQRTGMGTQYF. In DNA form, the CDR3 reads TGTGCCAGCAGCTTACAACGGACAGGGATGGGGACCCAGTACTTC.

The CDR3 coding sequence is TGTGCCAGCAGTCAATCCCAGGGCGGGACGAGCTCCTACGAGCAGTACTTC. Amino acid sequence: CASSQSQGGTSSYEQYF. This sequence joins TRBV12-3 or TRBV12-4 and TRBJ2-7, with D perhaps TRBD2 (6 bases). Trimming took off 5 bases at V and 0 bases at J, with 20 bases between the two ends. This CDR3 has 17 amino acids.

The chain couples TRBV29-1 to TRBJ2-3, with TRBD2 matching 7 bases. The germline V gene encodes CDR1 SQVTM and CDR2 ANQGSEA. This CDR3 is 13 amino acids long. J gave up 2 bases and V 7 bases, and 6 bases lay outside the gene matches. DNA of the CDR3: TGCAGCGCCCTCCTAGCGGTCACAGATACGCAGTATTTT. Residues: CSALLAVTDTQYF.

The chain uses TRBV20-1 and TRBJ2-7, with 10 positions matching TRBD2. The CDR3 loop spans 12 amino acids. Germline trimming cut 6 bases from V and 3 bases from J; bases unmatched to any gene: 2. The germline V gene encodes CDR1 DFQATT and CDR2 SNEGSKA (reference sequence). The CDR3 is CSAKREGYEQYF. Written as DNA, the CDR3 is TGCAGTGCGAAGCGGGAGGGCTACGAGCAGTACTTC.

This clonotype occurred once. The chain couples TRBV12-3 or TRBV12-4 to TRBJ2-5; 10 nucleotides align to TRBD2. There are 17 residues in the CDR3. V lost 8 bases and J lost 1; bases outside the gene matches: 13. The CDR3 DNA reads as TGTGCCAGCGGACTGAGGCTGAGGACTAGCGGCCAAGAGACCCAGTACTTC. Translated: CASGLRLRTSGQETQYF.

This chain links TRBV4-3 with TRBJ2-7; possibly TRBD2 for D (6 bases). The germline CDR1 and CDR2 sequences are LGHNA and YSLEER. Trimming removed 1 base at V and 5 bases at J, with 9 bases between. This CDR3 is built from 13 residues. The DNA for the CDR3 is TGCGCCAGCAGCCAAGTTTGGGGGGACGAGCAGTACTTC. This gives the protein CASSQVWGDEQYF.

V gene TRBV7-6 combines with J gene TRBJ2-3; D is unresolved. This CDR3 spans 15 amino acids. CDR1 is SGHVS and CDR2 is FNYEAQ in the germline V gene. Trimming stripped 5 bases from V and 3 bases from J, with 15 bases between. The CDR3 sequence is CASSQSRSRTDTQYF. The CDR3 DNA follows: TGTGCCAGCAGCCAAAGCAGGAGTAGAACAGATACGCAGTATTTT.

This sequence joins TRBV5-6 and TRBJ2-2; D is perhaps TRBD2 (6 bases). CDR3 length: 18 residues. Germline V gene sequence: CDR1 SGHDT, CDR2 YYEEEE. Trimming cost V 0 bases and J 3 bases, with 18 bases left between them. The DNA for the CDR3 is TGTGCCAGCAGCTTGGCCGCTGGGGGGAATCGATACACCGGGGAGCTGTTTTTT. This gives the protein CASSLAAGGNRYTGELFF.

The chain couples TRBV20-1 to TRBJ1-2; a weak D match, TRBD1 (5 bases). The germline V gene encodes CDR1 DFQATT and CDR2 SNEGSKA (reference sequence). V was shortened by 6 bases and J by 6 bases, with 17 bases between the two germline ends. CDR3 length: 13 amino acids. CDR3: CSALTGLKNGYTF. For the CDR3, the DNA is TGCAGTGCGCTTACGGGACTCAAAAATGGCTACACCTTC.

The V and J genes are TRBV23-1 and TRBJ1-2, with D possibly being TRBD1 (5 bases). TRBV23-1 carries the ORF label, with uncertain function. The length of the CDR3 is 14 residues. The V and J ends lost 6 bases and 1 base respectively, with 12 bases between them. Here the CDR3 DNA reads TGCGCCAGCAGCGCAGGGCGAATTAACTATGGCTACACCTTC. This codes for CASSAGRINYGYTF.

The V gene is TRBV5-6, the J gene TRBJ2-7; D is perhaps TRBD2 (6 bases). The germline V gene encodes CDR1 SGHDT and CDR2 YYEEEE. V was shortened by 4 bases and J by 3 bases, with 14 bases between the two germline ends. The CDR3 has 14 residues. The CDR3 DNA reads TGTGCCAGCAGCAGGGACCAGCGGGTCTACGAGCAGTACTTC. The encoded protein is CASSRDQRVYEQYF.

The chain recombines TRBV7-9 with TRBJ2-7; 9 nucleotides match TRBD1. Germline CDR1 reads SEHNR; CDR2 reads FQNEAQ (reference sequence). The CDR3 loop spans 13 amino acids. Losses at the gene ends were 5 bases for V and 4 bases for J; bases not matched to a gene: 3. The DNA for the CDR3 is TGTGCCAGCAGCGGCGGACAGGGGTACGAGCAGTACTTC. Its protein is CASSGGQGYEQYF.

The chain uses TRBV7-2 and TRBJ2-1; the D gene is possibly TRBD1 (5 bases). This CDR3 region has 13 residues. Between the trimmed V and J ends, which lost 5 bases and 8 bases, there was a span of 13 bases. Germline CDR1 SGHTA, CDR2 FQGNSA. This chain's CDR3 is CASSPRQGDEQFF. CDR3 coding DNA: TGTGCCAGCAGCCCCCGGCAGGGCGATGAGCAGTTCTTC.

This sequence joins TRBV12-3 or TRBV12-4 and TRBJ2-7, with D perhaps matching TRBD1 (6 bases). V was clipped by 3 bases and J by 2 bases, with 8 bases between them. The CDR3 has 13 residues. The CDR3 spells CASSFAGAYEQYF. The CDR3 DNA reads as TGTGCCAGCAGTTTTGCAGGGGCCTACGAGCAGTACTTC.

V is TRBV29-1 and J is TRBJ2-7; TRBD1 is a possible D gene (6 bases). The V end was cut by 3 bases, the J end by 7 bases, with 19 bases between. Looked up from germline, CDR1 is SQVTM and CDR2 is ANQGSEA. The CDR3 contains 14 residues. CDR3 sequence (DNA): TGCAGCGTTGATGGGGGCGGAGGCTTTGTGGAGCAGTACTTC. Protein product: CSVDGGGGFVEQYF.

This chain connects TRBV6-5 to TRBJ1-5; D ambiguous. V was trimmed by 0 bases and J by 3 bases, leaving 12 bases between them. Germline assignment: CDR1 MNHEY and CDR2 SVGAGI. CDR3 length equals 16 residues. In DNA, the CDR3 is TGTGCCAGCAGTTACTCGGCGTCAAGGGCCAATCAGCCCCAGCATTTT. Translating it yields CASSYSASRANQPQHF.

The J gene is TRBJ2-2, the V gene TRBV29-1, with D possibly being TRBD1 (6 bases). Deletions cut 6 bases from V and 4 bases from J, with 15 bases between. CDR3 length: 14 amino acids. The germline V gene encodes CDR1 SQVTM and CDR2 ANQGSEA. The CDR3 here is CSVPRGPGTGELFF. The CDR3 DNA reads TGCAGCGTCCCCAGGGGCCCTGGCACCGGGGAGCTGTTTTTT.

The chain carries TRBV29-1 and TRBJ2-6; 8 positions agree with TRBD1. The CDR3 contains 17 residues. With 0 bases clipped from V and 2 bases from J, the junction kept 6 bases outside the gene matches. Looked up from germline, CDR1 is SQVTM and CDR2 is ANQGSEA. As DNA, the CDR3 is TGCAGCGTTGAAGAGTGGAGGACAGGGACTGGGGCCAACGTCCTGACTTTC. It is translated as CSVEEWRTGTGANVLTF.

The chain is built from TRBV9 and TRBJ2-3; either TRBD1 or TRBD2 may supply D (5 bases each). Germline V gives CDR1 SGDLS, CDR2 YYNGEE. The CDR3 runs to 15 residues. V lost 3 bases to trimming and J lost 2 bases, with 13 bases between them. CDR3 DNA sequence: TGTGCCAGCAGCGCCCGGGGCCGTAACACAGATACGCAGTATTTT. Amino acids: CASSARGRNTDTQYF. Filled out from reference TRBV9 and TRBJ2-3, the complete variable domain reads DSGVTQTPKHLITATGQRVTLRCSPRSGDLSVYWYQQSLDQGLQFLIQYYNGEERAKGNILERFSAQQFPDLHSELNLSSLELGDSALYFCASSARGRNTDTQYFGPGTRLTVL.

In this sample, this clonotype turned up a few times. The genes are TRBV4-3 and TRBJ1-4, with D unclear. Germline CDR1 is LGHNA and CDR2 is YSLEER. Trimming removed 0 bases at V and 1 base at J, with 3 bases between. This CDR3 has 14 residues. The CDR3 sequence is CASSQDRTNEKLFF. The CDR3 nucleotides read TGCGCCAGCAGCCAAGATCGAACTAATGAAAAACTGTTTTTT.

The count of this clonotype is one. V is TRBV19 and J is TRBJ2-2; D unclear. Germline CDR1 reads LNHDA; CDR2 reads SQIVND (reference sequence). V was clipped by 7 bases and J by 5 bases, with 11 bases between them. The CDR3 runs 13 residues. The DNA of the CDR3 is TGTGCCAGTAACTGGGTTGCGACCGGGGAGCTGTTTTTT. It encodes CASNWVATGELFF.

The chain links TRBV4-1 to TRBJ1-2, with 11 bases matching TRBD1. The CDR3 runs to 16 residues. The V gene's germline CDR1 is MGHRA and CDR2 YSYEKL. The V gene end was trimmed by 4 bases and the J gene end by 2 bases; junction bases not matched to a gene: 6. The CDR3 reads CASSPGGTGGNYGYTF. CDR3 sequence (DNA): TGCGCCAGCAGCCCGGGCGGGACAGGGGGGAACTATGGCTACACCTTC.

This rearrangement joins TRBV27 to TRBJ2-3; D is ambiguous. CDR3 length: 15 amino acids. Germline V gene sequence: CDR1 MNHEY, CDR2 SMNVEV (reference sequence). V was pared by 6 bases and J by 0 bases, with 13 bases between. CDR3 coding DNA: TGTGCCAGCAGCCCAGACATACCTAGCACAGATACGCAGTATTTT. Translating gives CASSPDIPSTDTQYF.

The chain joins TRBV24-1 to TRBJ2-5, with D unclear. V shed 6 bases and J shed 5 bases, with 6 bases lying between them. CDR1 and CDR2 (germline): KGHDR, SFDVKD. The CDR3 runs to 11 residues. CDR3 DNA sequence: TGTGCCACCAGTCATTCGGAGACCCAGTACTTC. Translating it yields CATSHSETQYF.

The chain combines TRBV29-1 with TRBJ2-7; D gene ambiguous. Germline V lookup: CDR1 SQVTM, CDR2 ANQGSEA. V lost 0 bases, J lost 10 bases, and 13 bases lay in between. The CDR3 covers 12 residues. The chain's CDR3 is CSVEDLQAEQYF. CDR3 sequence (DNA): TGCAGCGTTGAAGATCTTCAGGCAGAACAGTACTTC.

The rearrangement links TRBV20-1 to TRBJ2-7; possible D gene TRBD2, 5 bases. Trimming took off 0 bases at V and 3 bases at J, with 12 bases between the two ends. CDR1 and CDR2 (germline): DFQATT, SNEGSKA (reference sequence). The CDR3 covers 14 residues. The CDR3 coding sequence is TGCAGTGCTAGAGATTCCAGCGGAGGCTACGAGCAGTACTTC. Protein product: CSARDSSGGYEQYF.

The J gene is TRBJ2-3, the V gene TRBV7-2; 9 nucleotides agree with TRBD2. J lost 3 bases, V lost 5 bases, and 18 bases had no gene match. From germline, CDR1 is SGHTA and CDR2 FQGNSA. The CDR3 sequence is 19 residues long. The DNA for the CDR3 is TGTGCCAGCAGCGCCCCGACCTACATAGCGGGAGTTTGGACAGATACGCAGTATTTT. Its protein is CASSAPTYIAGVWTDTQYF.

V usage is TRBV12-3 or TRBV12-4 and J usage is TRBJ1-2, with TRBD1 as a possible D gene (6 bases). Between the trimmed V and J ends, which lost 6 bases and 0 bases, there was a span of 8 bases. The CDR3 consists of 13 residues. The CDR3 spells CASRGTSNYGYTF. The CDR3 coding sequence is TGTGCCAGCAGGGGGACATCTAACTATGGCTACACCTTC.